The rows below give T cell receptor beta chains drawn from one sample of a study of blood T cell repertoires in COVID-19. The table came from immunoSEQ multiplex PCR; TCRdb's copy has only in-frame clones and leaves some out. Of some 380,000 clones listed, about 87% are singletons. The sequencing sample was made of PBMCs or T cells enriched from blood (not recorded which). The receptors stem from a man under 40 who had recovered from COVID-19. Each CDR3 is given with its conserved first and last residue. D genes are given only for firm matches. The size field is filled for only some rows; it gives once, few, many or a size class.

CASSLDRGNTEAFF	TGTGCCAGCTCACTAGACAGGGGGAACACTGAAGCTTTCTTT	TRBD1	.	TRBV18	TRBJ1-1
CAISVAAREYEQYF	TGTGCCATCAGTGTCGCGGCCCGAGAATACGAGCAGTACTTC	.	once	TRBV10-3	TRBJ2-7
CAWGTGTSTDTQYF	TGTGCCTGGGGCACAGGGACCAGCACAGATACGCAGTATTTT	.	.	TRBV30	TRBJ2-3
CASTPRGPPYNEQFF	TGTGCCAGCACCCCTAGGGGCCCCCCCTACAATGAGCAGTTCTTC	.	.	TRBV3-1/TRBV3-2	TRBJ2-1
CASSEQGVSRETQYF	TGCGCCAGCAGTGAGCAAGGGGTATCAAGAGAGACCCAGTACTTC	.	.	TRBV10-1	TRBJ2-5
CASSGDRGPSNEKLFF	TGCGCCAGCAGTGGGGACAGGGGGCCCTCTAATGAAAAACTGTTTTTT	TRBD1	.	TRBV10-1	TRBJ1-4
CASRQGQANTEAFF	TGTGCCAGCAGACAGGGACAGGCTAACACTGAAGCTTTCTTT	TRBD1	.	TRBV6-5	TRBJ1-1
CASSQRESYTEAFF	TGCGCCAGCAGCCAAAGGGAGTCCTACACTGAAGCTTTCTTT	.	.	TRBV4-1	TRBJ1-1
CASSLAASGLAGVDTQYF	TGTGCCAGCAGCTTGGCCGCGTCCGGACTAGCGGGGGTTGATACGCAGTATTTT	TRBD2	.	TRBV7-2	TRBJ2-3
CASSRVGRTGLGYTF	TGTGCCAGCAGCCGCGTAGGCCGGACAGGGCTGGGCTACACCTTC	TRBD1	.	TRBV3-1/TRBV3-2	TRBJ1-2
CASSHSRQPNTEAFF	TGTGCCAGCAGCCATTCGCGGCAGCCGAACACTGAAGCTTTCTTT	.	.	TRBV7-9	TRBJ1-1
CASNLLEERGVFVGYTF	TGTGCCAGCAACCTACTAGAGGAACGGGGAGTGTTCGTTGGCTACACCTTC	.	.	TRBV7-2	TRBJ1-2
CASSLTGPPPVF	TGTGCCAGCAGCCTAACAGGACCGCCCCCTGTCTTC	.	once	TRBV12-3/TRBV12-4	TRBJ2-4
CASSVRQGSSYNSPLHF	TGTGCCAGCAGCGTAAGACAGGGTAGCTCCTATAATTCACCCCTCCACTTT	TRBD1	.	TRBV2	TRBJ1-6
CASRGQGVFYEQYF	TGTGCCAGTAGGGGACAGGGGGTATTCTACGAGCAGTACTTC	TRBD1	.	TRBV6-5	TRBJ2-7
CASSYSRGYEQYF	TGTGCCAGCAGTTACTCGAGAGGCTACGAGCAGTACTTC	.	.	TRBV6-5	TRBJ2-7
CASSSGTVNEKLFF	TGTGCCAGCAGCTCGGGGACAGTCAATGAAAAACTGTTTTTT	TRBD1	.	TRBV7-9	TRBJ1-4
CASSLSRGSTDTQYF	TGTGCTAGCAGCTTAAGCAGGGGGAGCACAGATACGCAGTATTTT	TRBD1	.	TRBV7-7	TRBJ2-3
CASSVGQGWEKLFF	TGTGCCAGCAGCGTAGGGCAGGGGTGGGAAAAACTGTTTTTT	.	.	TRBV9	TRBJ1-4